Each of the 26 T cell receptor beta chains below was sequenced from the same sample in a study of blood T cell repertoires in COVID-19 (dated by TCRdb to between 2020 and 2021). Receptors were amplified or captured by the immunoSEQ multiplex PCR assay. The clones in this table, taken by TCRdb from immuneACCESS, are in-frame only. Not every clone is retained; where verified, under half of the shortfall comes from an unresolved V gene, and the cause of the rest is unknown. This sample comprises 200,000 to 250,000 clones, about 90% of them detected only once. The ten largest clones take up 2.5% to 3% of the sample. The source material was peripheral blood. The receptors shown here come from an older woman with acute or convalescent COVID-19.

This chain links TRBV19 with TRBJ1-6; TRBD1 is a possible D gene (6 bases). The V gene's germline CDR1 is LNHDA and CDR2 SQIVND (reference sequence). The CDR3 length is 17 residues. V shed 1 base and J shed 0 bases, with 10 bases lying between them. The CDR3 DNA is TGTGCCAGTAGTATAGGGACAGTCGGCTCCTATAATTCACCCCTCCACTTT. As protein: CASSIGTVGSYNSPLHF.

CDR3 DNA: TGTGCCAGCAGTGGACAGGGGGACTCTCCCTACGAGCAGTACTTC. The encoded protein is CASSGQGDSPYEQYF. This rearrangement joins TRBV28 to TRBJ2-7; 10 bases line up with TRBD1. This CDR3 is 15 amino acids long. Trimming took 5 bases from V and 2 from J; bases not matched to a gene: 6. Germline values: CDR1 MDHEN, CDR2 SYDVKM.

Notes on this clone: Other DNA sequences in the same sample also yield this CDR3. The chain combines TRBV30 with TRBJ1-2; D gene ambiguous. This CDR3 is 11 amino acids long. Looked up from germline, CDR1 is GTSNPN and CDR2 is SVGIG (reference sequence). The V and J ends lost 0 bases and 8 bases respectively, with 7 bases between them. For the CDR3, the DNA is TGTGCCTGGAGTGTAGGCGGGGGCTACACCTTC. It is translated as CAWSVGGGYTF.

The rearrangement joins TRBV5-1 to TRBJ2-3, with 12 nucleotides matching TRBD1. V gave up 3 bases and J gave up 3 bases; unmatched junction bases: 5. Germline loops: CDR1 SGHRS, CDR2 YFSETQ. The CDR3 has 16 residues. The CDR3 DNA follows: TGCGCCAGCAGCTCGGGGACAGGGGGCTTGACAGATACGCAGTATTTT. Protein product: CASSSGTGGLTDTQYF.

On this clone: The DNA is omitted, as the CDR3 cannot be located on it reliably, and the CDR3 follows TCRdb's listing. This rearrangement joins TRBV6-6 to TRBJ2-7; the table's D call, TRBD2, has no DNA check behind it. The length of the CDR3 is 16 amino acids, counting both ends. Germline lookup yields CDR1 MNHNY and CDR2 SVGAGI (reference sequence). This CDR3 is CASSSSTSGSSYEQYF.

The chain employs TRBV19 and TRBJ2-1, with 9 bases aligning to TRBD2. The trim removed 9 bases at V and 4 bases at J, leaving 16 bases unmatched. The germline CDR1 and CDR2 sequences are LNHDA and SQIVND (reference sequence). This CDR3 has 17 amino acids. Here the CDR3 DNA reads TGTGCCAGCCGAAGGGGCGGGGGGGCCGTGAAGTACAATGAGCAGTTCTTC. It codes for CASRRGGGAVKYNEQFF.

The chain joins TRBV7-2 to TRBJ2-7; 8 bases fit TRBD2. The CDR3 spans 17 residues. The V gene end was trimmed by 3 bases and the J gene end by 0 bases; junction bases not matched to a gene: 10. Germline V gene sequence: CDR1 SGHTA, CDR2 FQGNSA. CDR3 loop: CASSFYLAGHSSYEQYF. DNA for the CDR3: TGTGCCAGCAGCTTCTACTTAGCGGGGCACAGCTCCTACGAGCAGTACTTC.

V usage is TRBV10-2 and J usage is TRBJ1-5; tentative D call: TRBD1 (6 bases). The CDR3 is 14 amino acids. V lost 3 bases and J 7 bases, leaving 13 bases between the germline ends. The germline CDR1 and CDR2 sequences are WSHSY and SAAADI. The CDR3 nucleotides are TGCGCCAGCAGTGACACAGGGTCTGGCCAGCCCCAGCATTTT. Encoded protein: CASSDTGSGQPQHF.

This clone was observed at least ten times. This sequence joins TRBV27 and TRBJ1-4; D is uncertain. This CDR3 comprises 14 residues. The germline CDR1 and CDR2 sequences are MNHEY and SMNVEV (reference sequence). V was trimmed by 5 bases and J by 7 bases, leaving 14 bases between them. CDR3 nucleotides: TGTGCCAGCAGTCAGTATCTAGAGACTGAAAAACTGTTTTTT. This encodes CASSQYLETEKLFF.

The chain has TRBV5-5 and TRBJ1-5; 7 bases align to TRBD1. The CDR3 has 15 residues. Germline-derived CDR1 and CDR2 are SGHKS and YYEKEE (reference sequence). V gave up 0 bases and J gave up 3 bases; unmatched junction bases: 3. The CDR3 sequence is CASSLVTGNNQPQHF. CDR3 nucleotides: TGTGCCAGCAGCTTGGTGACAGGGAACAATCAGCCCCAGCATTTT.

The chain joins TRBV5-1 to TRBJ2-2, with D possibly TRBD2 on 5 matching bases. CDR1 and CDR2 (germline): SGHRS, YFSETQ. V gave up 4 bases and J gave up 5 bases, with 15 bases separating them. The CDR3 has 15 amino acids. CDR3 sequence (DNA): TGCGCCAGCAGCCTAGTAGACGGAGGAACCGGGGAGCTGTTTTTT. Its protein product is CASSLVDGGTGELFF.

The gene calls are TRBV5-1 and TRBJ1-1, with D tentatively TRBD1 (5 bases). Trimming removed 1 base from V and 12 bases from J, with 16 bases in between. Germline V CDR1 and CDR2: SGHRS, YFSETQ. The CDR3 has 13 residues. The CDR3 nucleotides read TGCGCCAGCAGCTTGAGTGGGCAAGGGGCGTCTTTCTTT. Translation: CASSLSGQGASFF.

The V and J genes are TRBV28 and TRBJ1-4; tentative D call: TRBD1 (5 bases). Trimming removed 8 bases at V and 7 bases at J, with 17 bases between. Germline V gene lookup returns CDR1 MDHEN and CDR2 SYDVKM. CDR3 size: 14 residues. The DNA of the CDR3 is TGTGCCAGCGCTACGAACGGGGGAGGTGAAAAACTGTTTTTT. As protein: CASATNGGGEKLFF.

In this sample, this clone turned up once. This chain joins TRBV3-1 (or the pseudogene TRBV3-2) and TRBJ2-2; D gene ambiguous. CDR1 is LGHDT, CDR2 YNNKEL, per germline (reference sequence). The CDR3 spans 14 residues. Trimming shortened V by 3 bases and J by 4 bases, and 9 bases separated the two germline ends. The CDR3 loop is CASSQYTSTGELFF. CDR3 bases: TGTGCCAGCAGCCAGTACACCAGCACCGGGGAGCTGTTTTTT.

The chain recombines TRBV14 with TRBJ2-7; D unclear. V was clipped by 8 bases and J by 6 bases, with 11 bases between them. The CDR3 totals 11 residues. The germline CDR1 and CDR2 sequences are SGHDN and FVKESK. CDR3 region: CASAEYSEQYF. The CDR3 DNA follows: TGTGCCAGCGCCGAGTATTCCGAGCAGTACTTC.

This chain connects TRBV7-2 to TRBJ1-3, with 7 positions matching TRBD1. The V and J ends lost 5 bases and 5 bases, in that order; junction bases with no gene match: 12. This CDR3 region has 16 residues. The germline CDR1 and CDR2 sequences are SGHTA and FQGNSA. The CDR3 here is CASSVDREVARNTIYF. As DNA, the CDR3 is TGTGCCAGCAGCGTCGACAGGGAGGTTGCTAGAAACACCATATATTTT.

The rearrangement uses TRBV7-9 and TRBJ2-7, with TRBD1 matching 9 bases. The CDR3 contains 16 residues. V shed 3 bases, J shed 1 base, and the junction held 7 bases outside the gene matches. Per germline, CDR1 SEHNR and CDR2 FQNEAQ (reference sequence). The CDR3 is CASSFGGGTGSYEQYF. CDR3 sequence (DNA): TGTGCCAGCAGCTTCGGGGGCGGGACAGGGTCCTACGAGCAGTACTTC.

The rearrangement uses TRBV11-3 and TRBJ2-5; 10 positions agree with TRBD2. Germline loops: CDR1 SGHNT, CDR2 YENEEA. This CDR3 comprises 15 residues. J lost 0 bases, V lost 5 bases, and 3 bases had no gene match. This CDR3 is CASSERGGYQETQYF. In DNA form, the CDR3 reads TGTGCCAGCAGCGAGCGGGGGGGGTACCAAGAGACCCAGTACTTC.

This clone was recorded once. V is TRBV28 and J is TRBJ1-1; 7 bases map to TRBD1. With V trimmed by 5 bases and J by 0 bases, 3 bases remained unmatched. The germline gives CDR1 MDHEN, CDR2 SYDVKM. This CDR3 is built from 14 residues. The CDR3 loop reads CASSPGTVNTEAFF. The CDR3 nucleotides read TGTGCCAGCAGTCCCGGGACAGTGAACACTGAAGCTTTCTTT.

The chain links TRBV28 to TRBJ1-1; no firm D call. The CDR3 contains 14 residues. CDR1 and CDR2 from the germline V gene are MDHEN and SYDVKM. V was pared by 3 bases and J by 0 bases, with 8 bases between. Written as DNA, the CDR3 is TGTGCCAGCAGTTTGGTGAACATGAACACTGAAGCTTTCTTT. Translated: CASSLVNMNTEAFF.

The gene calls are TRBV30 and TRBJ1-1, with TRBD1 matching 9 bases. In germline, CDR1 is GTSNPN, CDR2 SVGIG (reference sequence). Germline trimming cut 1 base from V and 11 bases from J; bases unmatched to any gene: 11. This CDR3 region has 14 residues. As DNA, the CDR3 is TGTGCCTGGAGTGATTGGACAGGGGCCGGGAGGGCTTTCTTT. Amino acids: CAWSDWTGAGRAFF. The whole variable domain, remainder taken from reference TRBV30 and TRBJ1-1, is SQTIHQWPATLVQPVGSPLSLECTVEGTSNPNLYWYRQAAGRGLQLLFYSVGIGQISSEVPQNLSASRPQDRQFILSSKKLLLSDSGFYLCAWSDWTGAGRAFFGQGTRLTVV.

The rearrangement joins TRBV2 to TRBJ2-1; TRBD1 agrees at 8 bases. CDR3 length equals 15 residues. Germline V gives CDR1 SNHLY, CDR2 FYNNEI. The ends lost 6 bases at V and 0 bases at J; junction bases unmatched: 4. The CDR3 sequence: CASRAGTGSYNEQFF. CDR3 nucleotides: TGTGCCAGCAGGGCCGGGACAGGCTCCTACAATGAGCAGTTCTTC.

The CDR3 region has the DNA TGTGCCAGCAGTGCCCCTCAGGGCTCCTACGAGCAGTACTTC. It is translated as CASSAPQGSYEQYF. The chain is built from TRBV6-2 or TRBV6-3 and TRBJ2-7, with TRBD1 as a possible D gene (5 bases). Germline CDR1 is MNHEY and CDR2 is SVGEGT. The CDR3 totals 14 residues. V dropped 5 bases and J dropped 0 bases, with 11 bases sitting between them.

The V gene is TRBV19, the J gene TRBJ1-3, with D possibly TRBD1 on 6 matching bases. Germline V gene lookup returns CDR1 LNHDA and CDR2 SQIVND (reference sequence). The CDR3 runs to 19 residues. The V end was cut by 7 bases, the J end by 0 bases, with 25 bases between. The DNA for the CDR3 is TGTGCCAGTACCCCCGTTGGGGGCAAGGGGAGAGCCTCTGGAAACACCATATATTTT. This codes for CASTPVGGKGRASGNTIYF.

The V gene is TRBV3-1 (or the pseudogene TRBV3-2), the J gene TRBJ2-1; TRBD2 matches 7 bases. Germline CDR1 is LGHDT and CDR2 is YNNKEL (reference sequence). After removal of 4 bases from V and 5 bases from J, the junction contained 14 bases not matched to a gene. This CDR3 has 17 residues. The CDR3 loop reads CASSPRGIGGGDNEQFF. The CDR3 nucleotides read TGTGCCAGCAGCCCCCGTGGGATCGGGGGAGGGGACAATGAGCAGTTCTTC.

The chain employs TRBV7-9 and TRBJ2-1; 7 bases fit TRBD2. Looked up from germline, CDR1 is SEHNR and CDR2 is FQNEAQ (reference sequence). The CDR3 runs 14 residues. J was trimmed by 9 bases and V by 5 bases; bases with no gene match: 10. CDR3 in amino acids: CASSPSLGGGEQFF. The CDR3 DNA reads TGTGCCAGCAGCCCCTCCTTGGGCGGGGGTGAGCAGTTCTTC.